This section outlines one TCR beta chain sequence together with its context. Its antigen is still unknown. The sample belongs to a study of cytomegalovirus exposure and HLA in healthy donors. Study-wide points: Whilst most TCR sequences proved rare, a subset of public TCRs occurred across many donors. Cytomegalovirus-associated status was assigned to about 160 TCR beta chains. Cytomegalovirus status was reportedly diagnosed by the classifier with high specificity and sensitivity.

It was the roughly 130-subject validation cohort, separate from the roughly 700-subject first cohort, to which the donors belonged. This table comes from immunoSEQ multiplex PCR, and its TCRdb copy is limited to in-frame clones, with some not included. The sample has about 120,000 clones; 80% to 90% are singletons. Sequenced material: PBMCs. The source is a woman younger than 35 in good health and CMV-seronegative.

The DNA for the CDR3 is TGTGCCAGTGTACAGGGAGCTGGAAAGTACTTC. Translated, it gives CASVQGAGKYF. The chain couples TRBV28 to TRBJ2-7; D might be TRBD1 (6 bases). The germline V gene encodes CDR1 MDHEN and CDR2 SYDVKM. Trimming stripped 9 bases from V and 11 bases from J, with 17 bases between. CDR3 length: 11 residues.